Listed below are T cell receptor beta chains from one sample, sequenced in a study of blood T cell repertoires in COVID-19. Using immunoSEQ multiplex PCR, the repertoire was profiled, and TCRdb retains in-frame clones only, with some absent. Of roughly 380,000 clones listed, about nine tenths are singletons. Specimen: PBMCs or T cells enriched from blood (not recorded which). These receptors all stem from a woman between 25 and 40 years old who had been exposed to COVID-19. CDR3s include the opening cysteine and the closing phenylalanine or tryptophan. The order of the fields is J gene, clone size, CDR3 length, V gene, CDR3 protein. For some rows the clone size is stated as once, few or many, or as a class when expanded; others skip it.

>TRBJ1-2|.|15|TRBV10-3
CAIRERTGAKDGYTF
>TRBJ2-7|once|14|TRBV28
CASTPGQGAYEQYF
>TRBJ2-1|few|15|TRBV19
CASKPDRSSYNEQFF
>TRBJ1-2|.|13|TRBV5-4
CASSEETGGGYTF
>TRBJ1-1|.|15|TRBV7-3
CASSLYDGEFTEAFF
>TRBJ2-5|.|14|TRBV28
CASSFGGRQETQYF
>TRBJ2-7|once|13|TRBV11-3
CATRIGGSYEQYF
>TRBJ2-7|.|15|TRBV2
CASKGGLGHAGEQYF
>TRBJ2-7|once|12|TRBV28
CASSSSSYEQYF
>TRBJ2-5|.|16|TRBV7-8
CASSWDGSGRSETQYF
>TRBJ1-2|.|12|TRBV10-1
CASSEGQGDYTF
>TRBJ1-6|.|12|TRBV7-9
CASGQGGSPLHF
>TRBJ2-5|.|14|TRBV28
CASSPNRGKETQYF
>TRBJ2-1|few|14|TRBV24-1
CASSGVDGHNEQFF
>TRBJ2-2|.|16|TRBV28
CASSLFGRARTGELFF
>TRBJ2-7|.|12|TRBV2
CATTDNYYEQYF
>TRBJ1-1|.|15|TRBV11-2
CASSPHKDMNTEAFF
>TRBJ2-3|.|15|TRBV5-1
CASSLGLAETDTQYF
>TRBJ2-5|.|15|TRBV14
CASSHGTPPRETQYF
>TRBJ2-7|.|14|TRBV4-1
CASSQERGPYEQYF
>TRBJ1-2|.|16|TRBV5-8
CASSPEVGQVDYGYTF
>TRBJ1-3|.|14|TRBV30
CACSTGGLGNTIYF
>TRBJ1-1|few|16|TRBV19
CASSPRQGGPNTEAFF